This TCR beta chain was recorded in a study of shared clonotypes between healthy human individuals (dated by TCRdb to 2020 to 2022). Concerning the study at large: A couple of women and three men aged 18 to 49 years were included in the cohort. For each donor, CD4 naive and CD4 memory were each run on three plates, CD8 naive on two plates, and CD8 memory on one plate. To estimate repertoire size and how much clonotype sharing occurs between individuals, the study deeply sequenced the blood TCR repertoires of five healthy adults. To increase sequencing depth and limit assay-specific biases, TCR repertoire library preparation and sequencing were carried out by different laboratories using diverse techniques. Each donor's leukapheresis produced roughly between about 0.85 and 10 billion PBMCs.

As for this clone: The antigen it recognizes is unknown. The sample holds no much larger clone one base away, and base qualities are not on file.

The CDR3 runs 13 amino acids, cysteine and phenylalanine included. The sequence is cut down to CDR3 DNA, 39 bases in frame from base 1. V sheds 3 bases and J sheds 4 bases, leaving 8 bases between their ends. CDR1 and CDR2, looked up from the germline V gene (reference sequence), are SGHKS and YYEKEE. Using the deep immunoSEQ assay, TCR CDR3 regions were amplified from genomic DNA by multiplex PCR. Genomic DNA extracted from each cell subset was distributed evenly over all wells of several immunoSEQ 96-well plates, and each plate served as one replicate. Each replicate PCR for sorted subsets received around 200 ng genomic DNA, equal to 30,000 or so T cell genomes. Purified libraries were quantified with a Qubit 3.0 fluorometer, sized on a Bioanalyzer 2100, and re-quantified with the KAPA Library Quantification kit. A separate single-read 150-cycle Illumina NextSeq 550 flow cell was used to sequence each immunoSEQ 96-well plate. In the original analysis: Because the immunoSEQ output held only junctional sequences and lacked quality scores, the filtering could not match the filtering applied to full-length reads. Sequences were annotated with PyIR, a Python wrapper for IgBLAST v1.9, and V/J genes and CDR3 were assigned using IMGT germline references. Any read was removed if the V/J assignment was weak (E-value above 1e-6), the CDR3 was missing, or the read contained stop codons, out-of-frame junctions, or ambiguous translated residues. V3J clonotypes were defined by identical inferred V gene, J gene, and CDR3 amino acid sequence. Percentage overlap between repertoires was computed as shared unique clonotypes divided by the size of the smaller repertoire. Three approaches were used to assess repertoire richness: RTK rarefaction, the Chao1 estimator, and Recon v2.1 estimates of unobserved clonotypes. Generation probabilities for all TCRbeta clonotypes obtained by the gDNA method from a handful of donors were computed using OLGA. Here the immuneACCESS table is served through TCRdb, limited to in-frame sequences with V and J called. Missing clones are a known gap in these copies; in checked studies unresolved V genes cover under half, and the rest lacks a known reason. V and J calls and clone size are copied from that table; D and trimming were computed from the DNA. This sample has about 2.1 million clones in its table, and 93% of those were observed once. 1.5% to 2% of the sample lies in the top ten.

CD8 naive samples consisted of CD45RO-negative cells that were positively selected for CCR7, yielding a CD45RA+CCR7+ population without TemRA cells. The donors were healthy, HIV-negative adults who had no recently reported acute infections or vaccinations. Every donor was a Caucasian adult living in Nashville, Tennessee, USA. Blood was collected by leukapheresis, and PBMCs were isolated by Ficoll-Histopaque density gradient centrifugation and then cryopreserved in liquid nitrogen vapor phase. Purity and quantity of every magnetically sorted T cell population were checked by analytical flow cytometry. Genomic DNA was isolated from every sorted fraction and measured by UV absorbance on a Nanodrop 2000c. What the work shows at the level of the full study, not this receptor alone: Pairwise subsampling indicated that sequencing depth was expected to affect the degree of clonotype sharing among donors. Roughly 5% of naive CD4, 3.5% of naive CD8, approximately 2.2% of memory CD4, and less than 0.45% of memory CD8 clonotypes were shared across several donors. Only blood was sampled, and tissue TCR repertoires likely differ from those in blood. Rarefaction of sorted-subset datasets indicated incomplete sequencing despite the large sequencing depth. Clonotypes shared by all four sorted-subset donors showed higher generation probabilities than non-shared clonotypes. Naive subsets generally had larger estimated clonotype richness than memory subsets. The genetic and exposure-history diversity represented was limited by the small number of donors.

The clonotype originates from a man between 18 and 35 years old in good health. Some clones in this sample may be carry-over from other donors' samples. The V and J segments used are TRBV5-5 and TRBJ1-5; the D gene lacks a confident call. Sequences were obtained from naive CD8+ T cells from PBMCs. The meaning of the sample's cell subset or site label: CD45RA+CCR7+. The CDR3 protein is CASSWIPNQPQHF. The nucleotide sequence is TGTGCCAGCAGCTGGATCCCTAATCAGCCCCAGCATTTT. The full variable domain, with segments outside the CDR3 supplied by the reference TRBV5-5 and TRBJ1-5 proteins, appears as DAGVTQSPTHLIKTRGQQVTLRCSPISGHKSVSWYQQVLGQGPQFIFQYYEKEERGRGNFPDRFSARQFPNYSSELNVNALLLGDSALYLCASSWIPNQPQHFGDGTRLSIL.